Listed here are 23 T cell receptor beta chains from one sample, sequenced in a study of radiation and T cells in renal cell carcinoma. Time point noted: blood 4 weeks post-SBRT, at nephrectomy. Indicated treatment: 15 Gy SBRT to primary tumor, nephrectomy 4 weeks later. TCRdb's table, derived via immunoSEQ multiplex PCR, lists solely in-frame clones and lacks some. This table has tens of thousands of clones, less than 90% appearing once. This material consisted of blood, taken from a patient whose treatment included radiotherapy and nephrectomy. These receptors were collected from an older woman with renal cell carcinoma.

In nucleotides, the CDR3 is TGTGCCAGCAGCAAACGGCGGGACAGCCACCAAGAGACCCAGTACTTC. It codes for CASSKRRDSHQETQYF. J is TRBJ2-5 and V is TRBV21-1; TRBD1 reflects the table's D call only, with no check against the DNA. TRBV21-1 is a known pseudogene. The CDR3 extends over 16 amino acids.

CDR3 residues: CASSTGYTEAFF. For the CDR3, the DNA is TGTGCCAGCAGTACAGGGTACACTGAAGCTTTCTTT. The chain carries TRBV6-1 and TRBJ1-1; the D gene is possibly TRBD1 (6 bases). The V and J ends lost 5 bases and 3 bases respectively, with 7 bases between them. Germline CDR1 is MNHNS and CDR2 is SASEGT. The CDR3 sequence is 12 residues long.

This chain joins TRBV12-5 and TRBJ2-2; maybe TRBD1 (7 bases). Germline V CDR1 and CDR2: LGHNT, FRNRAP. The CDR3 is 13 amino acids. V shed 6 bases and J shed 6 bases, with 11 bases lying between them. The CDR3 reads CASGSGGSGELFF. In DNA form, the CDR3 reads TGTGCTAGTGGGTCAGGGGGGTCCGGGGAGCTGTTTTTT.

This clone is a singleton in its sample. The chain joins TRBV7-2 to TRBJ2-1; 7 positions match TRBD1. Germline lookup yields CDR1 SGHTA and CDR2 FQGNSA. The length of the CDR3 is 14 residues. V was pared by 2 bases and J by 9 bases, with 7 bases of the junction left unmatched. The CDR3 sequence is CASSLMGTDGEQFF. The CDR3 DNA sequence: TGTGCCAGCAGCTTAATGGGGACAGACGGTGAGCAGTTCTTC.

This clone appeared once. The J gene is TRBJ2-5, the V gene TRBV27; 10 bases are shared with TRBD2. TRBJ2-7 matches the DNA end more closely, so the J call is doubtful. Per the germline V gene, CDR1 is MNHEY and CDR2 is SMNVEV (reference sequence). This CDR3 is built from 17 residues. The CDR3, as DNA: TGTGCCAGCAGCCCTTTGGCCGGGACTAGCGCATCCTACGAGCAGTACTTC. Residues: CASSPLAGTSASYEQYF.

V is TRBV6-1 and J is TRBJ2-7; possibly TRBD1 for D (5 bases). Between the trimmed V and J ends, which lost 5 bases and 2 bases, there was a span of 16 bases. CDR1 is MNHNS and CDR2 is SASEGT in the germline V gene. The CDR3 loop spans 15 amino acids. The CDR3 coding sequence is TGTGCCAGCAGTCAGGGTAGTCCATTGACCTACGAGCAGTACTTC. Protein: CASSQGSPLTYEQYF.

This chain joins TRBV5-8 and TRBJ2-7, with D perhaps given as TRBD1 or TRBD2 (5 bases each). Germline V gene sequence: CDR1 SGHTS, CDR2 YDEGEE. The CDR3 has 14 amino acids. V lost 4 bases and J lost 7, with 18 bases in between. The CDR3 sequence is CASSPRDPTGEQYF. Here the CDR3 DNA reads TGTGCCAGCAGCCCCCGGGACCCCACGGGGGAGCAGTACTTC.

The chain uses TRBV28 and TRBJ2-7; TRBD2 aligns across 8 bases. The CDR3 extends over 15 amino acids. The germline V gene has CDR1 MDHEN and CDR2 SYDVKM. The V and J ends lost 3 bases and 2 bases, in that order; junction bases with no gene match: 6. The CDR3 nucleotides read TGTGCCAGCAGTTTGGGTAGCGGGAACCCCTACGAGCAGTACTTC. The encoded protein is CASSLGSGNPYEQYF.

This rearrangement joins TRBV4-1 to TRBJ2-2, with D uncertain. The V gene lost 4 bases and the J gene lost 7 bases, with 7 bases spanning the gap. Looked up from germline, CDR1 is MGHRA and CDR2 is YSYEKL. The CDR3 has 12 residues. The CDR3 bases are TGCGCCAGCAGCCTGCCCCTCGGGGAGCTGTTTTTT. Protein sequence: CASSLPLGELFF.

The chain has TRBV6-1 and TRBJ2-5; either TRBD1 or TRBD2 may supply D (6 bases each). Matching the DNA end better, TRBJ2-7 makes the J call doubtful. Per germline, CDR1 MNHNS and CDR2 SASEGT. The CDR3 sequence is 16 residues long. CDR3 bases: TGTGCCAGCAGTGAAGCCCTCTCGGGGGCGGGTTACGAGCAGTACTTC. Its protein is CASSEALSGAGYEQYF.

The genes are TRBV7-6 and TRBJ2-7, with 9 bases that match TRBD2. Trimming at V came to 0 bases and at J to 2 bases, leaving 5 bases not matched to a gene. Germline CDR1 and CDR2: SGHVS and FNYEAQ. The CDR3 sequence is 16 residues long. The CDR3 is CASSLAGGGVPYEQYF. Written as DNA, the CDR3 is TGTGCCAGCAGCTTAGCGGGCGGGGGGGTCCCCTACGAGCAGTACTTC. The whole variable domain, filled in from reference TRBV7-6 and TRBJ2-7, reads GAGVSQSPRYKVTKRGQDVALRCDPISGHVSLYWYRQALGQGPEFLTYFNYEAQQDKSGLPNDRFSAERPEGSISTLTIQRTEQRDSAMYRCASSLAGGGVPYEQYFGPGTRLTVT.

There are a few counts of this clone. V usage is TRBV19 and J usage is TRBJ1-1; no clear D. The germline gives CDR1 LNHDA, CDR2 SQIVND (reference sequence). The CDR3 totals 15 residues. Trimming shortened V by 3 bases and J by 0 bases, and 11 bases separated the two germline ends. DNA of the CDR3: TGTGCCAGTAGTATGGGCAGGAGGTTGAACACTGAAGCTTTCTTT. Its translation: CASSMGRRLNTEAFF.

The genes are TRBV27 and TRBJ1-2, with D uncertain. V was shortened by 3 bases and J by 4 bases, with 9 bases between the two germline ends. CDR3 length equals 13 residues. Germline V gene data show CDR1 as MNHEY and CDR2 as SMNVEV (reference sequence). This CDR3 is CASSFGSSYGYTF. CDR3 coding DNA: TGTGCCAGCAGTTTCGGGTCTTCCTATGGCTACACCTTC.

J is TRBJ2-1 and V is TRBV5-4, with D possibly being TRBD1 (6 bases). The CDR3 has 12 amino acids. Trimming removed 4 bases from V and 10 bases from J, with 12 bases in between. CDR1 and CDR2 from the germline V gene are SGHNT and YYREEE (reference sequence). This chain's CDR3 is CASSVDRGEQFF. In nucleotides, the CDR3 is TGTGCCAGCAGCGTGGACAGAGGAGAGCAGTTCTTC.

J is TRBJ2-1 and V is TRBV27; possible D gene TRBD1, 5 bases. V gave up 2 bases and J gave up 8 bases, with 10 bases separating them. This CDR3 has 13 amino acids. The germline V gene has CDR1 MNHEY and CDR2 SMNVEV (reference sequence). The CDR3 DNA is TGTGCCAGCAGTTTACAGTGGGGCGATGAGCAGTTCTTC. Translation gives CASSLQWGDEQFF.

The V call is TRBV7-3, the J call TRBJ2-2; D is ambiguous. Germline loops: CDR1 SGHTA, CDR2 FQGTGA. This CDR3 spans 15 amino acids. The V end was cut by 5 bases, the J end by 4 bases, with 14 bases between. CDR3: CASSPWLEFTGELFF. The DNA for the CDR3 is TGTGCCAGCAGCCCGTGGCTGGAGTTCACCGGGGAGCTGTTTTTT.

The CDR3 sequence: CASSLRQGAYNEQFF. The CDR3, as DNA: TGTGCCAGCAGCTTACGACAGGGGGCCTACAATGAGCAGTTCTTC. The genes are TRBV7-2 and TRBJ2-1, with TRBD1 identical over 9 bases. The ends lost 2 bases at V and 2 bases at J; junction bases unmatched: 1. The CDR3 length is 15 residues. Looked up from germline, CDR1 is SGHTA and CDR2 is FQGNSA.

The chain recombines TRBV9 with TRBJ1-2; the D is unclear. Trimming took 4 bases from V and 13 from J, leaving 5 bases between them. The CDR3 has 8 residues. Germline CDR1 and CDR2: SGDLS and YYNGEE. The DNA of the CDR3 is TGTGCCAGCAGCAACTCCACCTTC. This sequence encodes CASSNSTF. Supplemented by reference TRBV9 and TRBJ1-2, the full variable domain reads DSGVTQTPKHLITATGQRVTLRCSPRSGDLSVYWYQQSLDQGLQFLIQYYNGEERAKGNILERFSAQQFPDLHSELNLSSLELGDSALYFCASSNSTFGSGTRLTVV.

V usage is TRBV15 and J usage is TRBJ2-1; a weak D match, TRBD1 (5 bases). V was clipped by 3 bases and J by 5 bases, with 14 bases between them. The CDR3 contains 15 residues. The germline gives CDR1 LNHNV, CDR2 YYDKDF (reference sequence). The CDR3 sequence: CATSRNFLTDNEQFF. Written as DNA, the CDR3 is TGTGCCACCAGCAGGAACTTCCTGACAGACAATGAGCAGTTCTTC.

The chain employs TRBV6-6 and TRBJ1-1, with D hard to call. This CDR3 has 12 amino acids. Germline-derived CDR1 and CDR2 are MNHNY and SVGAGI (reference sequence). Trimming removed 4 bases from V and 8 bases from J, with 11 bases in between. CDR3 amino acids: CASSSATWEAFF. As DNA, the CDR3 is TGTGCCAGCAGTTCCGCTACTTGGGAAGCTTTCTTT.

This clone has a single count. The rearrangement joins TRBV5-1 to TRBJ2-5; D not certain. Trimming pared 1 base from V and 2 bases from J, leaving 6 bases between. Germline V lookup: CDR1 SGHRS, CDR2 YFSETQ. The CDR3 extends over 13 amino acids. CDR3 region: CASSLLQQETQYF. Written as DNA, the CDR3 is TGCGCCAGCAGCTTGCTTCAACAAGAGACCCAGTACTTC.

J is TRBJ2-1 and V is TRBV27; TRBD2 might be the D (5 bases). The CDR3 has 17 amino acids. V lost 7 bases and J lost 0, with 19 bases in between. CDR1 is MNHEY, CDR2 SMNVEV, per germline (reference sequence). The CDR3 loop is CASTPGWGTSSYNEQFF. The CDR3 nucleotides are TGTGCCAGCACCCCCGGATGGGGTACTAGCTCCTACAATGAGCAGTTCTTC.

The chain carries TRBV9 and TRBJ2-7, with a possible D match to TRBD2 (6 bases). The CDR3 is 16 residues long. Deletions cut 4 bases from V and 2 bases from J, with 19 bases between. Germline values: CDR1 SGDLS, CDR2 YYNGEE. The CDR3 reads CASSPYPPGAAYEQYF. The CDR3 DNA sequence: TGTGCCAGCAGCCCCTATCCCCCGGGAGCGGCCTACGAGCAGTACTTC.